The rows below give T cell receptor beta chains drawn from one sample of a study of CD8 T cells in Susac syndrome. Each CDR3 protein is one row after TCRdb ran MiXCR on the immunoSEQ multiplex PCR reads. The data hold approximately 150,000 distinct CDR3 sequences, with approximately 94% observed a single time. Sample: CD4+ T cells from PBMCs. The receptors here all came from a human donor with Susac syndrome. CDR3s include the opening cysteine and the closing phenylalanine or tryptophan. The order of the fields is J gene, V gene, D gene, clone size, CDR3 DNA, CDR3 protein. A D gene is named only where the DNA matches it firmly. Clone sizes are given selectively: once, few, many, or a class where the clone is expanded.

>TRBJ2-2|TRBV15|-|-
TGTGCCACCAGCAGAGGGACAGCAACCGGGGAGCTGTTTTTT
CATSRGTATGELFF
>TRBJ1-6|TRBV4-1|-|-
TGCGCCAGCAGCCAGAACCCGAGCTCCTATAATTCACCCCTCCACTTT
CASSQNPSSYNSPLHF
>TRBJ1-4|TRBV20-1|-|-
TGCAGTGCTAGATCAAGTGGCGGAGGAGGTGAAAAACTGTTTTTT
CSARSSGGGGEKLFF
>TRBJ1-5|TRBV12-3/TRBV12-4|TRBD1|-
TGTGCCAGCAGTTCGACAGGGTTGGATCAGCCCCAGCATTTT
CASSSTGLDQPQHF
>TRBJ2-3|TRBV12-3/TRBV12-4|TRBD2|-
TGTGCCAGCAGTGCGACCGGACTAGCGGCCACCCGTGCGCAGTATTTT
CASSATGLAATRAQYF
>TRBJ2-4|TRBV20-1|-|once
TGCAGTGCTACAGCCAGAAGGGATGGTGACATTCAGTACTTC
CSATARRDGDIQYF
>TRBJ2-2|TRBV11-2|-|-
TGTGCCAGCGGCCGAGGGCCCCAGGGACGGGCCGGGGAGCTGTTTTTT
CASGRGPQGRAGELFF
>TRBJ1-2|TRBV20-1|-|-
TGCAGTGCTAGAGTTCGCGGCAGCCTCTTAGGCTACACCTTC
CSARVRGSLLGYTF
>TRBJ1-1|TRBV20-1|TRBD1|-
TGCAGTGCTAGAGATAATGGAGGTGGACAGGGGGATCGAGCTTTCTTT
CSARDNGGGQGDRAFF
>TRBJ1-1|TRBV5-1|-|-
TGCGCCAGCAGGGCAACAGGGCACACTGAAGCTTTCTTT
CASRATGHTEAFF
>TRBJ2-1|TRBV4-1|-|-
TGCGCCAGCAGCCAACCTGGGAGGCGGTCCCCCTTGAATGAGCAGTTCTTC
CASSQPGRRSPLNEQFF
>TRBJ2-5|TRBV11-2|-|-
TGTGCCAGCAGCTCGCAGCGGGCCCAATTGGAGACCCAGTACTTC
CASSSQRAQLETQYF
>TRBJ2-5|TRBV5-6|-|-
TGTGCCAGCAGCTTGGACGGTACTCCGAAGACCCAGTACTTC
CASSLDGTPKTQYF
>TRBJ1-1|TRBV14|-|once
TGTGCCAGCAGCCAAGGCTTGGGGCAGGCTTACACTGAAGCTTTCTTT
CASSQGLGQAYTEAFF
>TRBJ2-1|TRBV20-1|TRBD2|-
TGCAGTGTTCAGACTAGCGGCAATGAGCAGTTCTTC
CSVQTSGNEQFF
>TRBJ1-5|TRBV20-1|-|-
TGCAGTGCTAGCCTGAATCAGCCCCAGCATTTT
CSASLNQPQHF
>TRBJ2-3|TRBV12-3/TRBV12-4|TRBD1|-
TGTGCCAGCAGTTTGGGCGGGGACAGGGGTCATACGCAGTATTTT
CASSLGGDRGHTQYF
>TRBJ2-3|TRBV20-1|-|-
TGCAGTGCTAGGGGCGGGGCGATCACAGATACGCAGTATTTT
CSARGGAITDTQYF
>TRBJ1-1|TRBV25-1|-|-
TGTGCCAGCAGTGGATTTGGGGGCTCCTTTGAAGCTTTCTTT
CASSGFGGSFEAFF
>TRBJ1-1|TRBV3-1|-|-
TGTGCCAGCAGCGATGTTGTGGTGAACACTGAAGCTTTCTTT
CASSDVVVNTEAFF
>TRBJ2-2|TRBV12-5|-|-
TGTGCTAGTGGTCCCTCTGGAGGTACCGGGGAGCTGTTTTTT
CASGPSGGTGELFF
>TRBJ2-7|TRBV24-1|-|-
TGTGCCACCAGTGACGGGGCCGAGCAGTACTTC
CATSDGAEQYF
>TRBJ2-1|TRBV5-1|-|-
TGCGCCAGCAGTGATCCTCGGACGGAATTCTACAATGAGCAGTTCTTC
CASSDPRTEFYNEQFF
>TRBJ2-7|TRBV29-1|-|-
TGCAGCGTTGGAGCAGGGGAGTACTACGAGCAGTACTTC
CSVGAGEYYEQYF
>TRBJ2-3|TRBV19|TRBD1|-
TGTGCCAGTACGAGGACAGGCTCTAGCACAGATACGCAGTATTTT
CASTRTGSSTDTQYF
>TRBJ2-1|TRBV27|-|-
TGTGCCAGCAGTTTACGACCGGGACAAAGTGTAGGGAATGAGCAGTTCTTC
CASSLRPGQSVGNEQFF
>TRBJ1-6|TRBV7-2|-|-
TGTGCCAGCAGCCAGGGCAGGGAGCGACCCCTCCACTTT
CASSQGRERPLHF
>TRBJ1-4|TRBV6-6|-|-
TGTGCCAGCAGTGCCCGGGACACCGCAACTAATGAAAAACTGTTTTTT
CASSARDTATNEKLFF
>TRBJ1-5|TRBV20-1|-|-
TGCAGTGCTAGAGATGGGGGCGGGGGGGCGCGAGGCAATCAGCCCCAGCATTTT
CSARDGGGGARGNQPQHF
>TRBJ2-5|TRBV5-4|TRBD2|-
TGTGCCGTGGGACTAGCGGGGGCTGAGACCCAGTACTTC
CAVGLAGAETQYF
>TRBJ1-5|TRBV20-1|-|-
TGCAGTGCTAGAGACCCAACGGGTCAGCCCCAGCATTTT
CSARDPTGQPQHF
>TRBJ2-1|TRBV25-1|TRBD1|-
TGTGCCAGTCAAAGGAGGTCGGGACAGGGGATCAATGAGCAGTTCTTC
CASQRRSGQGINEQFF
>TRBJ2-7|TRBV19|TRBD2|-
TGTGCCAGTAGCGATCCTAGCGGGAGGAGGTCCTACGAGCAGTACTTC
CASSDPSGRRSYEQYF
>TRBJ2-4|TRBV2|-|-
TGTGCCAGCAGCCTCGGATTGTTAGCCAAAAACATTCAGTACTTC
CASSLGLLAKNIQYF
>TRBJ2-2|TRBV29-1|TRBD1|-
TGCAGCGTTGCGGGACAGGCCACAAACACCGGGGAGCTGTTTTTT
CSVAGQATNTGELFF